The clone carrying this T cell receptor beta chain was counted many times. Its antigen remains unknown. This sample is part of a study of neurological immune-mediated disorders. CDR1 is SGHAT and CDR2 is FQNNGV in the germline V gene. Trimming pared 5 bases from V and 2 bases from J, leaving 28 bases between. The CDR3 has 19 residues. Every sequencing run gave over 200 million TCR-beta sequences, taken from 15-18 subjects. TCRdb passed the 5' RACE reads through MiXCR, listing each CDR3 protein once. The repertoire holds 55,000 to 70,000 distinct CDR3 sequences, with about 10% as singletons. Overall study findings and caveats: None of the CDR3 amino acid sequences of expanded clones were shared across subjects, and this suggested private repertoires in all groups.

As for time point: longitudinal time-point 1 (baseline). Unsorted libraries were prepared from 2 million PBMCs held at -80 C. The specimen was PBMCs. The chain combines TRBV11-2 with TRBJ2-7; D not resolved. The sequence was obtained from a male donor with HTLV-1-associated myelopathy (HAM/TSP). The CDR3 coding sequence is TGTGCCAGCAGCCAAAGTTCCCTTAGTTGGAGCGCCCAAACCTACGAGCAGTACTTC. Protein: CASSQSSLSWSAQTYEQYF.